The 21 T cell receptor beta chains below all came from one sample that was sequenced in a study of blood T cell repertoires in COVID-19. Generated by immunoSEQ multiplex PCR, the TCRdb table keeps only in-frame clones and is missing some. The sample has about 120,000 clones, around three quarters seen once. Sample: peripheral blood. These receptors originate from a woman over 75 with acute or convalescent COVID-19.

This rearrangement joins TRBV2 to TRBJ2-1; D ambiguous. Looked up from germline, CDR1 is SNHLY and CDR2 is FYNNEI. V was shortened by 4 bases and J by 4 bases, with 8 bases between the two germline ends. The CDR3 runs to 13 residues. This chain's CDR3 is CASSVSQYNEQFF. The CDR3 nucleotides are TGTGCCAGCAGTGTCTCCCAGTACAATGAGCAGTTCTTC.

V usage is TRBV5-6 and J usage is TRBJ1-6, with D maybe TRBD1 (6 bases). Germline CDR1 and CDR2: SGHDT and YYEEEE. This CDR3 comprises 18 residues. V dropped 1 base and J dropped 7 bases, with 21 bases sitting between them. CDR3 DNA: TGTGCCAGCAGCTTGTATAGGGGCGGCAGGGGATACAATTCACCCCTCCACTTT. Residues: CASSLYRGGRGYNSPLHF.

This chain connects TRBV18 to TRBJ1-5; 9 bases are shared with TRBD1. CDR3 length: 15 amino acids. J lost 2 bases, V lost 3 bases, and 2 bases had no gene match. Per the germline V gene, CDR1 is KGHSH and CDR2 is LQKENI. The CDR3 region is CASSPDRGGNQPQHF. The CDR3 DNA follows: TGTGCCAGCTCACCGGACAGGGGCGGCAATCAGCCCCAGCATTTT.

The chain links TRBV7-2 to TRBJ2-7; 9 bases are shared with TRBD2. The germline CDR1 and CDR2 sequences are SGHTA and FQGNSA. CDR3 size: 14 residues. J was trimmed by 6 bases and V by 5 bases; bases with no gene match: 8. DNA of the CDR3: TGTGCCAGCAGCCCTAGCGGGGTCGCTGGCGAGCAGTACTTC. Protein product: CASSPSGVAGEQYF.

J is TRBJ2-3 and V is TRBV5-1, with 9 bases that match TRBD2. This CDR3 spans 17 amino acids. V trimming: 0 bases; J trimming: 3 bases; junction bases outside the gene matches: 8. The germline V gene has CDR1 SGHRS and CDR2 YFSETQ. CDR3 DNA: TGCGCCAGCAGCTTGGTCCCGCGGGAGGGCCGGACAGATACGCAGTATTTT. It is translated as CASSLVPREGRTDTQYF. The variable domain in full, completed from reference TRBV5-1 and TRBJ2-3, reads KAGVTQTPRYLIKTRGQQVTLSCSPISGHRSVSWYQQTPGQGLQFLFEYFSETQRNKGNFPGRFSGRQFSNSRSEMNVSTLELGDSALYLCASSLVPREGRTDTQYFGPGTRLTVL.

V gene TRBV15 combines with J gene TRBJ2-7; D remains unclear. V was clipped by 0 bases and J by 4 bases, with 13 bases between them. CDR1 is LNHNV, CDR2 YYDKDF, per germline (reference sequence). CDR3 length: 15 residues. The CDR3 here is CATSRDLTVEYEQYF. CDR3 nucleotides: TGTGCCACCAGCAGAGATCTTACCGTTGAGTACGAGCAGTACTTC.

V is TRBV7-2 and J is TRBJ2-1, with D tentatively TRBD1 (5 bases). The CDR3 is 14 residues long. Germline-derived CDR1 and CDR2 are SGHTA and FQGNSA. V lost 6 bases to trimming and J lost 3 bases, with 12 bases between them. CDR3 DNA: TGTGCCAGCAGGCGAGACAGCTTCTACAATGAGCAGTTCTTC. Amino acids: CASRRDSFYNEQFF.

This clone came up once. The chain joins TRBV15 to TRBJ2-7; 9 bases agree with TRBD2. The germline V gene encodes CDR1 LNHNV and CDR2 YYDKDF (reference sequence). CDR3 length equals 18 residues. J gave up 7 bases and V 4 bases, and 20 bases lay outside the gene matches. Here the CDR3 reads CATSKEYLAGWPTVEQYF. The CDR3 coding sequence is TGTGCCACCAGCAAGGAGTATCTAGCGGGATGGCCAACGGTTGAGCAGTACTTC.

The CDR3 region has the DNA TGTGCCAGCAGAAGAGGGATCTCAACCTACGAGCAGTACTTC. Encoded protein: CASRRGISTYEQYF. The chain links TRBV5-5 to TRBJ2-7, with D tentatively TRBD2 (5 bases). Trimming cost V 5 bases and J 2 bases, with 14 bases left between them. The germline V gene encodes CDR1 SGHKS and CDR2 YYEKEE (reference sequence). The CDR3 totals 14 residues.

The chain couples TRBV28 to TRBJ1-5; a possible D gene is TRBD1 (6 bases). CDR3 length: 16 residues. Trimming removed 1 base at V and 0 bases at J, with 10 bases between. Germline CDR1 MDHEN, CDR2 SYDVKM. The CDR3 nucleotides are TGTGCCAGCAGTTTATACAGGGCATATAGCAATCAGCCCCAGCATTTT. Protein product: CASSLYRAYSNQPQHF.

The chain has TRBV5-1 and TRBJ2-3; 9 positions match TRBD2. CDR1 SGHRS and CDR2 YFSETQ come from the germline V gene. The J segment lost 8 bases and the V segment lost 3 bases, leaving 7 bases of the junction unmatched. The CDR3 contains 14 residues. CDR3 in amino acids: CASSSSGMSGTQYF. The DNA of the CDR3 is TGCGCCAGCAGCTCTAGCGGGATGAGTGGTACGCAGTATTTT.

The V and J genes are TRBV5-5 and TRBJ1-1; 10 bases are shared with TRBD1. CDR3 length: 13 amino acids. CDR1 is SGHKS and CDR2 is YYEKEE in the germline V gene (reference sequence). The V segment lost 4 bases and the J segment 6 bases; nucleotides outside the gene matches: 3. In DNA form, the CDR3 reads TGTGCCAGCAGCCCCGGGACAGGGGCTGAAGCTTTCTTT. Translation gives CASSPGTGAEAFF.

The J gene is TRBJ2-1, the V gene TRBV21-1; the table names TRBD2, a call not compared with the DNA. TRBV21-1 constitutes a pseudogene. The CDR3 is made up of 16 amino acids. CDR3 residues: CASNSLAGGKNNEQFF. CDR3 DNA: TGTGCCAGCAACTCGTTAGCGGGAGGAAAAAACAATGAGCAGTTCTTC.

The chain is built from TRBV2 and TRBJ2-2; 12 bases are a match to TRBD2. The CDR3 consists of 17 residues. Per germline, CDR1 SNHLY and CDR2 FYNNEI. The junction had 8 bases not matched to a gene; V was cut back by 3 bases and J by 6 bases. The CDR3 sequence: CASSEVGLAGKSGELFF. The CDR3 region has the DNA TGTGCCAGCAGTGAGGTTGGACTAGCGGGGAAGTCCGGGGAGCTGTTTTTT.

The chain joins TRBV19 to TRBJ2-1; no definite D call. Trimming cost V 3 bases and J 5 bases, with 11 bases left between them. The CDR3 is made up of 14 amino acids. Germline V gene data show CDR1 as LNHDA and CDR2 as SQIVND (reference sequence). In DNA, the CDR3 is TGTGCCAGTAGTATGGCTTCCCGAAACAATGAGCAGTTCTTC. Residues: CASSMASRNNEQFF.

The chain is built from TRBV11-3 and TRBJ2-1; TRBD2 matches 11 bases. The V segment lost 3 bases and the J segment 9 bases; nucleotides outside the gene matches: 10. CDR3 size: 16 residues. Germline CDR1 SGHNT, CDR2 YENEEA. This chain's CDR3 is CASSLGLAGGLVEQFF. The CDR3 DNA sequence: TGTGCCAGCAGCTTGGGTCTAGCGGGAGGATTGGTTGAGCAGTTCTTC.

This clone appeared a single time. V is TRBV20-1 and J is TRBJ2-1; no firm D call. The ends were cut back, 2 bases at V and 9 bases at J, with 8 bases in the middle. The germline CDR1 and CDR2 sequences are DFQATT and SNEGSKA (reference sequence). This CDR3 is built from 11 residues. The CDR3 DNA reads TGCAGTGCTAGAATAGTTGGTGAGCAGTTCTTC. Translation: CSARIVGEQFF.

V usage is TRBV6-4 and J usage is TRBJ2-1; 9 positions match TRBD1. Germline-derived CDR1 and CDR2 are MRHNA and SNTAGT. The CDR3 has 15 residues. V lost 5 bases and J lost 5; bases outside the gene matches: 7. CDR3 DNA: TGTGCCAGCAGTTGGGACAGGACAGGGGACAATGAGCAGTTCTTC. Encoded protein: CASSWDRTGDNEQFF.

V and J are TRBV7-2 and TRBJ1-2; D ambiguous. The ends were cut back, 5 bases at V and 8 bases at J, with 9 bases in the middle. This CDR3 is 11 amino acids long. The germline V gene has CDR1 SGHTA and CDR2 FQGNSA. The DNA for the CDR3 is TGTGCCAGCAGCCGGGTCGGCGGCTACACCTTC. It translates to CASSRVGGYTF.

V and J are TRBV5-3 and TRBJ1-1; a possible D gene is TRBD1 (5 bases). TRBV5-3 is treated as an ORF (open reading frame) with a function not yet certain. Trimming removed 4 bases at V and 6 bases at J, with 19 bases between. The CDR3 sequence is 15 residues long. CDR3 nucleotide sequence: TGTGCCAGAAGCCTCAGACAGCGCCATGGGTCTGAAGCTTTCTTT. Translated, it gives CARSLRQRHGSEAFF.

A word on this clone: The junction departs from germline at one end; a sequencing error may be responsible. V gene TRBV2 combines with J gene TRBJ2-7; unclear D gene. The germline gives CDR1 SNHLY, CDR2 FYNNEI. This CDR3 spans 14 amino acids. Here the CDR3 DNA reads TGTGCCAGCAGTGGCGTGAGAAGCTCCTACGGGCAGTACTTC. Translation: CASSGVRSSYGQYF. Complete variable domain (other parts from reference TRBV2 and TRBJ2-7): EPEVTQTPSHQVTQMGQEVILRCVPISNHLYFYWYRQILGQKVEFLVSFYNNEISEKSEIFDDQFSVERPDGSNFTLKIRSTKLEDSAMYFCASSGVRSSYGQYFGPGTRLTVT.